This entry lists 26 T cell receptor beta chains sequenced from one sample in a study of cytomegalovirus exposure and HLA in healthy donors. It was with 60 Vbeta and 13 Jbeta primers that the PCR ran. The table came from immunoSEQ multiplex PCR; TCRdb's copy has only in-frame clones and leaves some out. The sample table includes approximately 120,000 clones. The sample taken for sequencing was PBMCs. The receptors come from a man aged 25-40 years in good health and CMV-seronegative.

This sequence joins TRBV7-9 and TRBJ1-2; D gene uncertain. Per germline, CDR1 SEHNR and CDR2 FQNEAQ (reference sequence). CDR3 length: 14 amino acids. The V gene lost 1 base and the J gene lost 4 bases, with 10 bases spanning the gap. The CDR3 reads CASSLGAEGYGYTF. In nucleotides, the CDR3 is TGTGCCAGCAGCTTAGGCGCAGAGGGCTATGGCTACACCTTC.

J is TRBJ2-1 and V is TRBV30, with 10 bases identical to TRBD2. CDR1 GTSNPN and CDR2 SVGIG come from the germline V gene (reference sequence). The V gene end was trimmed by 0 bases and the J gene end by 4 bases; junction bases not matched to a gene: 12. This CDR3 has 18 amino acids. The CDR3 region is CAWSVPGVRGLAYNEQFF. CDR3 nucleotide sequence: TGTGCCTGGAGTGTACCTGGAGTTCGGGGACTAGCGTACAATGAGCAGTTCTTC.

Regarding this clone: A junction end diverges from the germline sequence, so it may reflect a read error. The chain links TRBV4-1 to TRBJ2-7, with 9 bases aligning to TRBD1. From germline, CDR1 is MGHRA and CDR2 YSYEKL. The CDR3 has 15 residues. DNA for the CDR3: TGCGCCAGCAGCCAAGATAGGGGACAGGGTTCCCATCCACTCTTC. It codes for CASSQDRGQGSHPLF.

The CDR3 DNA is TGTGCCAGCAGCCCTCTTAAGGCGGACACTGAAGCTTTCTTT. Protein sequence: CASSPLKADTEAFF. This chain links TRBV14 with TRBJ1-1, with no clear D. Germline assignment: CDR1 SGHDN and CDR2 FVKESK. Between the trimmed V and J ends, which lost 4 bases and 3 bases, there was a span of 12 bases. The CDR3 length is 14 residues.

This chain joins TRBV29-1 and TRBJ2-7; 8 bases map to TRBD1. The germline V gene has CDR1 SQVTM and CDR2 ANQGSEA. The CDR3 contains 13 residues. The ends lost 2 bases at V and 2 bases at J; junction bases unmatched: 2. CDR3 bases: TGCAGCGTTGAAACAGGGGGAACCTACGAGCAGTACTTC. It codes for CSVETGGTYEQYF.

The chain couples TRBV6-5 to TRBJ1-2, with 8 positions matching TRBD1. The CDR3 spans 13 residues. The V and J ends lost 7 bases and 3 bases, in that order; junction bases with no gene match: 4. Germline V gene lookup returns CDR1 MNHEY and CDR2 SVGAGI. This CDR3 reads CASTPGGYYGYTF. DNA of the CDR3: TGTGCCAGCACCCCAGGGGGCTACTATGGCTACACCTTC.

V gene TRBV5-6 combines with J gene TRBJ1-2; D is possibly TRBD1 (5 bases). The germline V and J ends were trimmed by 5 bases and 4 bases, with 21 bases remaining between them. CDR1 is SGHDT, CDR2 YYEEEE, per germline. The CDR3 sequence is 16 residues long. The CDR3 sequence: CASRTLRTPIPYGYTF. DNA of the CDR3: TGTGCCAGCAGAACTTTAAGGACACCGATTCCCTATGGCTACACCTTC. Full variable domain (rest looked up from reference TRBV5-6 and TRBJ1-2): DAGVTQSPTHLIKTRGQQVTLRCSPKSGHDTVSWYQQALGQGPQFIFQYYEEEERQRGNFPDRFSGHQFPNYSSELNVNALLLGDSALYLCASRTLRTPIPYGYTFGSGTRLTVV.

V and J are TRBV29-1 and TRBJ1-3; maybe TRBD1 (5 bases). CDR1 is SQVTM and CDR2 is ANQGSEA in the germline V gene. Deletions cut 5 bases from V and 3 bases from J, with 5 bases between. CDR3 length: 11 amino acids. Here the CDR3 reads CSVTGGNTIYF. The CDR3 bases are TGCAGCGTTACAGGTGGAAACACCATATATTTT.

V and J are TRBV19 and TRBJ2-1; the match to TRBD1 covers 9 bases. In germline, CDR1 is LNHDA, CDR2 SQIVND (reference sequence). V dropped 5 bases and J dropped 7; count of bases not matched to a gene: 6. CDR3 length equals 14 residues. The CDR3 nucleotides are TGTGCCAGTAGTCTGGACAGGGGTTATAATGAGCAGTTCTTC. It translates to CASSLDRGYNEQFF.

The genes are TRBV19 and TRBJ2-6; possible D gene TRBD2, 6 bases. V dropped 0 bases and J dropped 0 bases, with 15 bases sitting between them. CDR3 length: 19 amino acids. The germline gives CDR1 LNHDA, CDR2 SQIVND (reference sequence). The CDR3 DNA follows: TGTGCCAGTAGTATAGATGCGTCCGGGAGCAACTCTGGGGCCAACGTCCTGACTTTC. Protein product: CASSIDASGSNSGANVLTF. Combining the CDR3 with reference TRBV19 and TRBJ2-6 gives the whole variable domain DGGITQSPKYLFRKEGQNVTLSCEQNLNHDAMYWYRQDPGQGLRLIYYSQIVNDFQKGDIAEGYSVSREKKESFPLTVTSAQKNPTAFYLCASSIDASGSNSGANVLTFGAGSRLTVL.

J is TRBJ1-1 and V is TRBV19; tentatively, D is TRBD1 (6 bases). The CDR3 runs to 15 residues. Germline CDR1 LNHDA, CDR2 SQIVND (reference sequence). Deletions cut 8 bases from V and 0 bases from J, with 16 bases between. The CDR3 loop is CASLPRTAVNTEAFF. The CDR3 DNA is TGTGCCAGTCTACCTCGGACAGCTGTGAACACTGAAGCTTTCTTT.

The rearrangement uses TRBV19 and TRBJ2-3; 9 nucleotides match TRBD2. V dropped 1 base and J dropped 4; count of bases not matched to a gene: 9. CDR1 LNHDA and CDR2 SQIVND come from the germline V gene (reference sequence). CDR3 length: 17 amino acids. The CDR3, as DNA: TGTGCCAGTAGTATAGGAGAGCGGGAGGCCCTAGCAGATACGCAGTATTTT. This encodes CASSIGEREALADTQYF.

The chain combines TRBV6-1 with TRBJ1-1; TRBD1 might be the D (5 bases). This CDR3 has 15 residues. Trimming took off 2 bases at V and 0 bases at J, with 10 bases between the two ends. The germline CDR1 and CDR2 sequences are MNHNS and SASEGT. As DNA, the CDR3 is TGTGCCAGCAGTGAAATTGGGACTGTGAACACTGAAGCTTTCTTT. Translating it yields CASSEIGTVNTEAFF.

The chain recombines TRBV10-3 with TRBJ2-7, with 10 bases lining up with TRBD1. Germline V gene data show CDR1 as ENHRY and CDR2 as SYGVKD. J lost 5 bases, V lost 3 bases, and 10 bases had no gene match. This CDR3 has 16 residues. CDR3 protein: CAISDPDRGRGNEQYF. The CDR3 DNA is TGTGCCATCAGTGACCCCGACAGGGGGCGCGGGAACGAGCAGTACTTC.

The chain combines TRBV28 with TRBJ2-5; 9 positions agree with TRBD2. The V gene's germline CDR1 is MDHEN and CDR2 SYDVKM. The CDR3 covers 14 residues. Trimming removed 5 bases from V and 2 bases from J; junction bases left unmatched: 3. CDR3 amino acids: CASSKAGGQETQYF. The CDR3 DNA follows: TGTGCCAGCAGTAAAGCGGGAGGACAAGAGACCCAGTACTTC.

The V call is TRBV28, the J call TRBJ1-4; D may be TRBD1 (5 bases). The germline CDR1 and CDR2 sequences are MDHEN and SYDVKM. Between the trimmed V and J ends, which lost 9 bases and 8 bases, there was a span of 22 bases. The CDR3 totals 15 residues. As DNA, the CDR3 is TGTGCCAGTTCAACCTCGGGGAGGGGTCGAGAAAAACTGTTTTTT. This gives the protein CASSTSGRGREKLFF.

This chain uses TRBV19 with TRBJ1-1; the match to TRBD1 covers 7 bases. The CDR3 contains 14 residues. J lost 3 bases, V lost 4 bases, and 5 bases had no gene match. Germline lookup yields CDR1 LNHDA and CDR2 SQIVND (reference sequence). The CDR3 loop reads CASSKGGRDTEAFF. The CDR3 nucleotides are TGTGCCAGTAGTAAAGGGGGCAGGGACACTGAAGCTTTCTTT. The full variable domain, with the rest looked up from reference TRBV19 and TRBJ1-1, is DGGITQSPKYLFRKEGQNVTLSCEQNLNHDAMYWYRQDPGQGLRLIYYSQIVNDFQKGDIAEGYSVSREKKESFPLTVTSAQKNPTAFYLCASSKGGRDTEAFFGQGTRLTVV.

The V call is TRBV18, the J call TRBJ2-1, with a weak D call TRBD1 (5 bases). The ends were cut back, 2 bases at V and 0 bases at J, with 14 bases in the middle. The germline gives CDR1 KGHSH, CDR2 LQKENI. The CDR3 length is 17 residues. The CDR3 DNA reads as TGTGCCAGCTCACCATCGACAGAGACCCCCTCCTACAATGAGCAGTTCTTC. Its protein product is CASSPSTETPSYNEQFF.

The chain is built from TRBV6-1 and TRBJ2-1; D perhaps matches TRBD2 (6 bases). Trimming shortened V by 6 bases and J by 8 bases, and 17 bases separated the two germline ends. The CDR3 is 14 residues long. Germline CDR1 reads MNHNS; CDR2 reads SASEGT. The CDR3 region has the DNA TGTGCCAGCAGGCGGGACTTCGAGCTCCATGAGCAGTTCTTC. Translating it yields CASRRDFELHEQFF.

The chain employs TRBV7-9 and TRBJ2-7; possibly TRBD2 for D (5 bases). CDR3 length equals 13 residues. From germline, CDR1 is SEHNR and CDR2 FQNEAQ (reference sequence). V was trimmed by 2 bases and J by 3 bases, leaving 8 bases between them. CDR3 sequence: CASSLLEGYEQYF. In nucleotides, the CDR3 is TGTGCCAGCAGCTTATTAGAGGGCTACGAGCAGTACTTC. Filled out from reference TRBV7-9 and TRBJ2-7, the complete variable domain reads DTGVSQNPRHKITKRGQNVTFRCDPISEHNRLYWYRQTLGQGPEFLTYFQNEAQLEKSRLLSDRFSAERPKGSFSTLEIQRTEQGDSAMYLCASSLLEGYEQYFGPGTRLTVT.

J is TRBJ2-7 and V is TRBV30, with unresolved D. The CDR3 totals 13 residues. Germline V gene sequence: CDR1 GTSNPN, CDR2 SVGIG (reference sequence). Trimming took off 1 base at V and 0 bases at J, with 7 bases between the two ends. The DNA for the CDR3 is TGTGCCTGGAGTGCCAAGAGCTCCTACGAGCAGTACTTC. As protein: CAWSAKSSYEQYF.

Here the CDR3 reads CASRGRTDTQYF. The CDR3 DNA reads as TGTGCCAGCAGGGGGCGGACAGATACGCAGTATTTT. This chain links TRBV25-1 with TRBJ2-3; TRBD1 is a possible D gene (5 bases). The CDR3 is 12 residues long. V lost 6 bases to trimming and J lost 3 bases, with 7 bases between them. CDR1 and CDR2 from the germline V gene are MGHDK and SYGVNS.

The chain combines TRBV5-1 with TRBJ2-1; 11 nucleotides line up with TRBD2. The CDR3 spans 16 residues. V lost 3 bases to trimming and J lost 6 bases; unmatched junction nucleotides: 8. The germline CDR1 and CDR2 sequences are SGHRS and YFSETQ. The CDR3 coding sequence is TGCGCCAGCAGCTCCTTACTAGCGGGAGATCGCAATGAGCAGTTCTTC. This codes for CASSSLLAGDRNEQFF.

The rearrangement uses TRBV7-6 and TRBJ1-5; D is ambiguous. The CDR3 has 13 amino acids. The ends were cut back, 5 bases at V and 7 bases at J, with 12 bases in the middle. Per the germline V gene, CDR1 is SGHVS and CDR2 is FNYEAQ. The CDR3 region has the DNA TGTGCCAGCAGCCAAAGGGAGTACCAGCCCCAGCATTTT. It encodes CASSQREYQPQHF. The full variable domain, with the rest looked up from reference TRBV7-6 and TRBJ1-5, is GAGVSQSPRYKVTKRGQDVALRCDPISGHVSLYWYRQALGQGPEFLTYFNYEAQQDKSGLPNDRFSAERPEGSISTLTIQRTEQRDSAMYRCASSQREYQPQHFGDGTRLSIL.

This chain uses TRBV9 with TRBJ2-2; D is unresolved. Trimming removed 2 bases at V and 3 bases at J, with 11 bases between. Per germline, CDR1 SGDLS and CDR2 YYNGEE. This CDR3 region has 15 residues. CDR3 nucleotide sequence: TGTGCCAGCAGCGTGGCTAGTTCCGACACCGGGGAGCTGTTTTTT. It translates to CASSVASSDTGELFF.

CDR3 in amino acids: CASSYYPRQGAGEQYF. CDR3 coding DNA: TGTGCCAGCAGTTACTACCCGCGACAGGGGGCCGGAGAGCAGTACTTC. The chain recombines TRBV6-5 with TRBJ2-5; 10 bases map to TRBD1. With V trimmed by 1 base and J by 11 bases, 13 bases remained unmatched. Germline CDR1 is MNHEY and CDR2 is SVGAGI. The CDR3 is 16 residues long.